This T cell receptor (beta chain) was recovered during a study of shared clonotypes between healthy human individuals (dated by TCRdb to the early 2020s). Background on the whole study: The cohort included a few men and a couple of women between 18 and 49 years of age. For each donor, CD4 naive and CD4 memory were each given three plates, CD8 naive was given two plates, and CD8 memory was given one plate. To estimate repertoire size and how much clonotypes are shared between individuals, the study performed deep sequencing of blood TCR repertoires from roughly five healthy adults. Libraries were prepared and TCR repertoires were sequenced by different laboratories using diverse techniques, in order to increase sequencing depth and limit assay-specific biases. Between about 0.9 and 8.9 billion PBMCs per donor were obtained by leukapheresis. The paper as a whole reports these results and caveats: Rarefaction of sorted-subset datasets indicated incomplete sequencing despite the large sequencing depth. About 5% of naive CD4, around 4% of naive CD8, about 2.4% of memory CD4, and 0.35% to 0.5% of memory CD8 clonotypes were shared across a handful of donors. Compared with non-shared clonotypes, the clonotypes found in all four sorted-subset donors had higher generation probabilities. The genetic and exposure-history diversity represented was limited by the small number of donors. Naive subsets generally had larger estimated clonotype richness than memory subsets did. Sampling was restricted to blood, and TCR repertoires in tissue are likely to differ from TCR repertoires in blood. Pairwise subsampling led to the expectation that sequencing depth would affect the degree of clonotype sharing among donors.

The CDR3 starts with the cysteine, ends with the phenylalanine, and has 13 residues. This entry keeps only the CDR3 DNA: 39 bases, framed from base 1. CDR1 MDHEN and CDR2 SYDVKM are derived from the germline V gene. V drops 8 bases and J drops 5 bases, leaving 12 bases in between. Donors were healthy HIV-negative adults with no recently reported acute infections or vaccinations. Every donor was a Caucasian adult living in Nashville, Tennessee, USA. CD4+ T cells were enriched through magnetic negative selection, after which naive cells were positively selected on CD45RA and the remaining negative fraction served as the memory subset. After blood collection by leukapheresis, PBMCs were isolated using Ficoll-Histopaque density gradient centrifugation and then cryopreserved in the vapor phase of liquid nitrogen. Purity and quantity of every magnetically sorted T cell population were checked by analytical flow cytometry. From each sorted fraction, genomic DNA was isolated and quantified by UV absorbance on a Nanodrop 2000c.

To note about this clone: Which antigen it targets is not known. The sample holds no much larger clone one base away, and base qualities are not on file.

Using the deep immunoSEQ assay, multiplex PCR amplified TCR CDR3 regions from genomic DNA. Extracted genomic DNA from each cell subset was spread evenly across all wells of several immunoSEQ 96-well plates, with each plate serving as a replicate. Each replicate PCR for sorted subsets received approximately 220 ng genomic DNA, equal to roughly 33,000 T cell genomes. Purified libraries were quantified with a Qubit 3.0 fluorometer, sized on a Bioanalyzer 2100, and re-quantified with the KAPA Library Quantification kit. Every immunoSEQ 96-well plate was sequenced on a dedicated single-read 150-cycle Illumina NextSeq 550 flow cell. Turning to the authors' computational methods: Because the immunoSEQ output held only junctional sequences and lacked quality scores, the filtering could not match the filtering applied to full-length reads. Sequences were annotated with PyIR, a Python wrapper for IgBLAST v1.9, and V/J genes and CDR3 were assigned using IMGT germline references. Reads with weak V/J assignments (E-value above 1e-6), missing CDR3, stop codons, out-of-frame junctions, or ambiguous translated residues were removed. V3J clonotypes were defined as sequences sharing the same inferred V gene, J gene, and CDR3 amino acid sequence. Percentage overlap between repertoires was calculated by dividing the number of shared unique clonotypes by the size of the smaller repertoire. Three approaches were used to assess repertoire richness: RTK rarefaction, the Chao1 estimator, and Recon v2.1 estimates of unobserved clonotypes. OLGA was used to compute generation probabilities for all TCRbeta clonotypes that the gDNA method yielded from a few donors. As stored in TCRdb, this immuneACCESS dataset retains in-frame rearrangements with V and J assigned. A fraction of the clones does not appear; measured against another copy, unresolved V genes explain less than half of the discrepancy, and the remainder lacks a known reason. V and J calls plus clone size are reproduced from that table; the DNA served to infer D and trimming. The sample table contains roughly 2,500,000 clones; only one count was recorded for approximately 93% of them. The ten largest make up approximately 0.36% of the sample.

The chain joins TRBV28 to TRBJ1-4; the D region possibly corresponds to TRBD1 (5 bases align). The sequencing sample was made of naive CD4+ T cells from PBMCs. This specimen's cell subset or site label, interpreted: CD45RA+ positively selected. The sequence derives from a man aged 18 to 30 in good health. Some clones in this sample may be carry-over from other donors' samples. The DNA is TGTGCCAGCTATGGGGGATCAAATGAAAAACTGTTTTTT. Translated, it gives CASYGGSNEKLFF.